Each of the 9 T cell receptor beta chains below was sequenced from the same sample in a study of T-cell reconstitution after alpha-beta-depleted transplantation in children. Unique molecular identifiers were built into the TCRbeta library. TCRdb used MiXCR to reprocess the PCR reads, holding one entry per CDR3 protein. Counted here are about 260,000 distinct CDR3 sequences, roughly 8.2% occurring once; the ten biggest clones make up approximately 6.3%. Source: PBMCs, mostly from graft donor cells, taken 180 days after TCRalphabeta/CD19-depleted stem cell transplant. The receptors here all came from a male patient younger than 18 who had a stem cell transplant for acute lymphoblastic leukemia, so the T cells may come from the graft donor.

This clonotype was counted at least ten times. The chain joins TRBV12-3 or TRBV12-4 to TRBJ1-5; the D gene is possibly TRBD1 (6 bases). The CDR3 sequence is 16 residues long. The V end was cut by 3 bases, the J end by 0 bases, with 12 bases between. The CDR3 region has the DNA TGTGCCAGCAGTTTGGGGACATCCTATAGCAATCAGCCCCAGCATTTT. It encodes CASSLGTSYSNQPQHF.

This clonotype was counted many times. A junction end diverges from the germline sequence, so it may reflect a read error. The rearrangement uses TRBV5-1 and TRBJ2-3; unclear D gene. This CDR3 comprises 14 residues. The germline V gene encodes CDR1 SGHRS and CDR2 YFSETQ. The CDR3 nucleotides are TGCGCCAGCTGCTTGGGCAGGTTTGAAGATACGCAGTATTTT. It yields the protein CASCLGRFEDTQYF. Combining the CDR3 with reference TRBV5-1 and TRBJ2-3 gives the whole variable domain KAGVTQTPRYLIKTRGQQVTLSCSPISGHRSVSWYQQTPGQGLQFLFEYFSETQRNKGNFPGRFSGRQFSNSRSEMNVSTLELGDSALYLCASCLGRFEDTQYFGPGTRLTVL.

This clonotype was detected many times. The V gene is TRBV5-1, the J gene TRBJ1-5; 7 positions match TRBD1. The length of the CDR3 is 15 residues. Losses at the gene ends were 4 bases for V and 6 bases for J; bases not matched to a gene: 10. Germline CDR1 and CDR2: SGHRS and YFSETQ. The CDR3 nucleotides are TGCGCCAGCAGCCGCGACAGGGCGGACGGTCAGCCCCAGCATTTT. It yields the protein CASSRDRADGQPQHF.

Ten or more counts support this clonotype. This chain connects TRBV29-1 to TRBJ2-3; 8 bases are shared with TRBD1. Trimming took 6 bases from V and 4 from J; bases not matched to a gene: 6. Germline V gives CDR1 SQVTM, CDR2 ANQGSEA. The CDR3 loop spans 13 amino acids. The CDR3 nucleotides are TGCAGCGTCTCCAGGGGGCGCGCAGATACGCAGTATTTT. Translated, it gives CSVSRGRADTQYF.

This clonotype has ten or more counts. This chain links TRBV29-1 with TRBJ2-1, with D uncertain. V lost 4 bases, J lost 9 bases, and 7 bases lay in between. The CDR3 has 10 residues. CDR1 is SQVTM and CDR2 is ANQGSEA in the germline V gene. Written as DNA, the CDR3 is TGCAGCGTTGTCGTCGCTGAGCAGTTCTTC. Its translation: CSVVVAEQFF.

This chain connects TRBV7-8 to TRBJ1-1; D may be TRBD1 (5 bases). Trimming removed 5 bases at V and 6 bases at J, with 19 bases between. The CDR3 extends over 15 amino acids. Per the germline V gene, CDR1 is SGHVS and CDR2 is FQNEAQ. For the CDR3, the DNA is TGTGCCAGCAGCCACACGCGGGGGAGGGGCGCTGAAGCTTTCTTT. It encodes CASSHTRGRGAEAFF.

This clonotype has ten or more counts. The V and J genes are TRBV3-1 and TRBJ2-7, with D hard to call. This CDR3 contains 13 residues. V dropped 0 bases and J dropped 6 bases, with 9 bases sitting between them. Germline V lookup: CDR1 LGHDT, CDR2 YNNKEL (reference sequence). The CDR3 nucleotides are TGTGCCAGCAGCCAAGATAGAATAGCCGAGCAGTACTTC. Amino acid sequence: CASSQDRIAEQYF.

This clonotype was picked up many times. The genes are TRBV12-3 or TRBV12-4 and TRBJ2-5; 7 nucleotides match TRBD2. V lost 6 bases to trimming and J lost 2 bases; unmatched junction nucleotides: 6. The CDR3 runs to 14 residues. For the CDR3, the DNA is TGTGCCAGCAGCCAACCGGGACTACAAGAGACCCAGTACTTC. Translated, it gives CASSQPGLQETQYF.

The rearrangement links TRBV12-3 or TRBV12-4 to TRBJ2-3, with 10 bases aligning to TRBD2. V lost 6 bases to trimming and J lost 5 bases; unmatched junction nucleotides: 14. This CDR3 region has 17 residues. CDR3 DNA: TGTGCCAGCAGAAGGATAGGAGCGGGAGGGCCCCTAGATACGCAGTATTTT. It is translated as CASRRIGAGGPLDTQYF.